Sequencing of this TCR beta chain was carried out in a study of T-cell reconstitution after alpha-beta-depleted transplantation in children listed by TCRdb under 2016. At the level of the whole study: Using TCR repertoire profiling, the study quantitatively followed how T-cell immune reconstitution unfolded in children after TCRalphabeta/CD19-depleted allogeneic hematopoietic cell transplantation. Findings and caveats that apply to the study as a whole: In some patients, high TCRbeta diversity at day 60 was attributed to recipient T cells and intrathymic progenitors that had survived conditioning. Hyperexpanded clone frequencies declined over subsequent months; after one year, T-cell counts and TCRbeta diversity were mostly attributed to newly produced T cells. The apparently early recovery of alphabetaT-cell counts about two months after transplant reportedly depended on only several hundred rapidly expanded clones that came from non-depleted graft cells.

From the cysteine through the phenylalanine, the CDR3 covers 12 amino acids. The CDR3 DNA has 36 bases and is translated from base 1. For CDR1 and CDR2, the germline V gene (reference sequence) lists MNHEY and SMNVEV. The junction carries 9 bases between V and J, which are trimmed by 6 bases and 6 bases respectively. As concerns this clonotype: Its antigen is unknown. No base quality values were provided; no much bigger clone lies one nucleotide off.

The library was generated by PCR. The instrument was an Illumina HiSeq 2500. Molecular barcoding was employed in the preparation of TCR libraries, with unique molecular identifiers being used to normalize TCRbeta repertoire quantification. TCRdb reran the public reads through fastp at Q25 and MiXCR, keeping productive beta chains. Every CDR3 protein is listed once, alongside the most common genes and DNA of its rows. Within this sample are about 1,000,000 distinct CDR3 sequences, with roughly 31% of them counted one time only. About 28% of the sample belongs to the ten largest clones. The sample's treatment or condition label, in plain terms: allogeneic hematopoietic cell transplantation with graft depleted of TCRalphabeta T cells and CD19 B cells. TCRalphabeta/CD19-depleted allogeneic hematopoietic cell grafts were given to the transplant recipients, all of whom were children.

The rearrangement combines TRBV27 with TRBJ2-1; too little of a D gene remains to name it. The TCR sequence derives from a boy under two years old who had a stem cell transplant for SCID, so the T cells may come from the graft donor. Sequencing used PBMCs, mostly from graft donor cells, obtained 360 days after TCRalphabeta/CD19-depleted stem cell transplant. The CDR3 protein sequence reads: CASSRWGNEQFF. The sequenced DNA: TGTGCCAGCAGCCGGTGGGGCAATGAGCAGTTCTTC.